Following are 13 T cell receptor beta chains from one sample sequenced in a study of OX40 agonist ivuxolimab in advanced cancers. Clones were read by immunoSEQ multiplex PCR, and TCRdb kept only the in-frame ones, dropping some. The table records roughly 100,000 clones, 90% to 95% of them present only once. Sample: CD4+ or CD8+ T cells sorted from blood, taken in a trial of the OX40 agonist ivuxolimab. The receptors shown here come from an adult with an advanced solid tumor such as melanoma, head and neck, liver or kidney cancer.

The genes are TRBV11-2 and TRBJ2-3; D perhaps matches TRBD2 (6 bases). The germline CDR1 and CDR2 sequences are SGHAT and FQNNGV. V was cut by 2 bases and J by 0 bases, with 9 bases left in between. The CDR3 covers 15 residues. The CDR3 sequence: CASSLTGLSTDTQYF. The CDR3 bases are TGTGCCAGCAGCTTAACGGGACTCAGCACAGATACGCAGTATTTT.

The chain is built from TRBV18 and TRBJ1-3; D may be TRBD1 (6 bases). V was shortened by 3 bases and J by 1 base, with 13 bases between the two germline ends. Germline-derived CDR1 and CDR2 are KGHSH and LQKENI. The CDR3 runs to 16 residues. CDR3 in amino acids: CASSPSPQGSGNTIYF. Here the CDR3 DNA reads TGTGCCAGCTCACCCTCCCCACAGGGTTCTGGAAACACCATATATTTT.

The chain uses TRBV2 and TRBJ2-4, with D possibly TRBD2 on 6 matching bases. V lost 7 bases, J lost 9 bases, and 13 bases lay in between. This CDR3 is built from 12 residues. CDR1 SNHLY and CDR2 FYNNEI come from the germline V gene. This CDR3 is CASNNLGSIQYF. The CDR3 region has the DNA TGTGCCAGCAACAACCTCGGGAGCATTCAGTACTTC. The full variable domain, rest sourced from reference TRBV2 and TRBJ2-4, is EPEVTQTPSHQVTQMGQEVILRCVPISNHLYFYWYRQILGQKVEFLVSFYNNEISEKSEIFDDQFSVERPDGSNFTLKIRSTKLEDSAMYFCASNNLGSIQYFGAGTRLSVL.

The rearrangement joins TRBV7-3 to TRBJ1-1; possibly TRBD1 for D (6 bases). Germline V gene lookup returns CDR1 SGHTA and CDR2 FQGTGA. V dropped 0 bases and J dropped 1 base, with 9 bases sitting between them. The CDR3 loop spans 15 amino acids. The chain's CDR3 is CASSLTGRGNTEAFF. The CDR3 nucleotides are TGTGCCAGCAGCTTAACGGGCAGGGGGAACACTGAAGCTTTCTTT.

V usage is TRBV19 and J usage is TRBJ2-4, with D possibly being TRBD1 (6 bases). The germline V gene has CDR1 LNHDA and CDR2 SQIVND (reference sequence). The CDR3 has 15 residues. V lost 11 bases and J 0 bases, leaving 17 bases between the germline ends. In DNA, the CDR3 is TGTGCCGAAGGGGGTACTACCATAGCCAAAAACATTCAGTACTTC. Protein: CAEGGTTIAKNIQYF.

This clone was seen once. V is TRBV7-9 and J is TRBJ1-1, with 10 bases matching TRBD1. The CDR3 spans 16 residues. V was pared by 5 bases and J by 7 bases, with 13 bases of the junction left unmatched. Germline CDR1 SEHNR, CDR2 FQNEAQ (reference sequence). The CDR3 reads CASSRGTLDRGLEAFF. Written as DNA, the CDR3 is TGTGCCAGCAGCCGGGGGACCTTAGACAGGGGGCTTGAAGCTTTCTTT.

The chain employs TRBV29-1 and TRBJ1-2, with D possibly being TRBD1 (6 bases). Trimming pared 3 bases from V and 3 bases from J, leaving 14 bases between. Germline-derived CDR1 and CDR2 are SQVTM and ANQGSEA. The CDR3 has 14 amino acids. In DNA, the CDR3 is TGCAGCGTTGACAGGGGCCTGAACTACTATGGCTACACCTTC. Translation gives CSVDRGLNYYGYTF.

The chain recombines TRBV6-1 with TRBJ2-7; 9 bases fit TRBD1. Germline loops: CDR1 MNHNS, CDR2 SASEGT. V was pared by 1 base and J by 4 bases, with 5 bases of the junction left unmatched. This CDR3 is built from 15 residues. The CDR3 DNA follows: TGTGCCAGCAGTGAAGGGGGGACAGGGCTTTACGAGCAGTACGTC. Translated: CASSEGGTGLYEQYV.

This chain uses TRBV12-2 with TRBJ2-1; the table names TRBD2, a call not compared with the DNA. TRBV12-2 is a pseudogene segment. CDR3 length equals 15 residues. The CDR3 DNA sequence: TGTGCAAGTCGCTTCCTAGCGGGGGGGAACAATGAGCAGTTCTTC. As protein: CASRFLAGGNNEQFF.

Only a few counts were recorded for this clone. This sequence joins TRBV7-9 and TRBJ1-4; 8 bases line up with TRBD1. With 3 bases clipped from V and 7 bases from J, the junction kept 7 bases outside the gene matches. Per the germline V gene, CDR1 is SEHNR and CDR2 is FQNEAQ (reference sequence). The length of the CDR3 is 15 residues. In DNA, the CDR3 is TGTGCCAGCAGCTTCGGGACAGGTTTTTTTGAAAAACTGTTTTTT. It codes for CASSFGTGFFEKLFF. Drawing the rest from reference TRBV7-9 and TRBJ1-4, the complete variable domain is DTGVSQNPRHKITKRGQNVTFRCDPISEHNRLYWYRQTLGQGPEFLTYFQNEAQLEKSRLLSDRFSAERPKGSFSTLEIQRTEQGDSAMYLCASSFGTGFFEKLFFGSGTQLSVL.

The CDR3 DNA reads as TGTGCCTGGAGTATAGGACTAGCGGGATACAATGAGCAGTTCTTC. As protein: CAWSIGLAGYNEQFF. This chain connects TRBV30 to TRBJ2-1; the match to TRBD2 covers 12 bases. Per germline, CDR1 GTSNPN and CDR2 SVGIG (reference sequence). The junction had 3 bases not matched to a gene; V was cut back by 2 bases and J by 4 bases. There are 15 residues in the CDR3.

The chain links TRBV6-6 to TRBJ1-2; D unclear. The CDR3 is 12 residues long. Germline CDR1 is MNHNY and CDR2 is SVGAGI (reference sequence). V lost 5 bases to trimming and J lost 5 bases, with 9 bases between them. The chain's CDR3 is CASSRVRYGYTF. The DNA for the CDR3 is TGTGCCAGCAGTCGAGTCAGATATGGCTACACCTTC.

V usage is TRBV7-8 and J usage is TRBJ1-3; no firm D call. CDR1 is SGHVS and CDR2 is FQNEAQ in the germline V gene. V lost 5 bases and J lost 4, with 3 bases in between. The CDR3 is 11 amino acids. The chain's CDR3 is CASSLGNTIYF. The CDR3 DNA sequence: TGTGCCAGCAGCCTAGGAAACACCATATATTTT.